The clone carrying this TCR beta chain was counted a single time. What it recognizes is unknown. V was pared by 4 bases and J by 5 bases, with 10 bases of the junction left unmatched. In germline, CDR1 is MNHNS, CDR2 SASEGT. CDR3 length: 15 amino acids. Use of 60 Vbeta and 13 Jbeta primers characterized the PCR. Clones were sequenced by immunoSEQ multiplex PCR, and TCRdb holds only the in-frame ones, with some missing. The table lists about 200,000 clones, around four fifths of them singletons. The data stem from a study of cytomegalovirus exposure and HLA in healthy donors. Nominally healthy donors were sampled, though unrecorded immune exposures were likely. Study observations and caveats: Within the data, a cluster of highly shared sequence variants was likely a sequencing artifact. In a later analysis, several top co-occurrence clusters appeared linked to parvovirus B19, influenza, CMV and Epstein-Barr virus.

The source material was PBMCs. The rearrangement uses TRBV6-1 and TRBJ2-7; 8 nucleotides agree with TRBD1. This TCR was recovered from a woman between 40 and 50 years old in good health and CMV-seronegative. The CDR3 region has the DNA TGTGCCAGCAGTGCGACGTGGACAGGGATCGACGAGCAGTACTTC. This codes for CASSATWTGIDEQYF.